The sequence of this T cell receptor (beta chain) was determined in a study of shared clonotypes between healthy human individuals. On the study more broadly: CD4 naive and memory got three plates each, CD8 naive two, CD8 memory one. Regarding the study as a whole: Estimated richness values were generally larger in naive subsets than in memory subsets.

Several immunoSEQ plates received, in even portions, the genomic DNA of each subset. Sequencing used immunoSEQ multiplex PCR; TCRdb keeps in-frame clones, though not all of them. The data contain a few million clones, roughly 90% of them singletons. Germline V gene lookup returns CDR1 SQVTM and CDR2 ANQGSEA. V lost 5 bases and J lost 6, with 6 bases in between. There are 10 residues in the CDR3. Worth noting for this clone: Its matching antigen is unknown.

The split of CD4+ cells yielded CD45RA+ naive and CD45RA-negative memory subsets. The rearrangement joins TRBV29-1 to TRBJ2-3; D gene unclear. The receptor was derived from a man between 18 and 29 years old in good health. Some clones in this sample may be carry-over from other donors' samples. Sequencing was performed on naive CD4+ T cells from PBMCs. The sample's subset: CD45RA+ positively selected. The CDR3, as DNA: TGCAGCGTTAGCCGTGATACGCAGTATTTT. Translating it yields CSVSRDTQYF.